These 7 T cell receptor beta chains were sequenced from one sample in a study of shared clonotypes between healthy human individuals. Assay: immunoSEQ multiplex PCR; the TCRdb copy retains only in-frame clones and omits some. The sample gives about 490,000 clones, about 79% of which show up once; 10% to 15% is in the top ten. Input material: PBMCs. The source is a woman aged 40 to 50 in good health. Some clones in this sample may be carry-over from other donors' samples.

This chain joins TRBV28 and TRBJ1-5; 12 bases are shared with TRBD1. Germline V lookup: CDR1 MDHEN, CDR2 SYDVKM. The CDR3 extends over 18 amino acids. Losses at the gene ends were 4 bases for V and 5 bases for J; bases not matched to a gene: 12. This CDR3 reads CASSSGTGGPFAHQPQHF. The CDR3 coding sequence is TGTGCCAGCAGTTCCGGGACAGGGGGCCCCTTTGCCCATCAGCCCCAGCATTTT.

This clone has only one observation. The chain couples TRBV4-3 to TRBJ2-5; possibly TRBD1 for D (7 bases). The DNA matches TRBJ2-7 better at its end, which makes the J call doubtful. The germline V gene encodes CDR1 LGHNA and CDR2 YSLEER. The CDR3 is made up of 16 amino acids. DNA for the CDR3: TGCGCCAGCAGCCAAGATCGGCAGGGGGGTTTTTACGAGCAGTACTTC. It is translated as CASSQDRQGGFYEQYF.

As to this clone: The junction and the germline gene differ at one end; a read error may be behind it. V usage is TRBV7-3 and J usage is TRBJ2-5; unclear D gene. CDR1 and CDR2 (germline): SGHTA, FQGTGA. The CDR3 extends over 13 amino acids. The CDR3 sequence is CASSLRAQETQYF. Written as DNA, the CDR3 is TGTGCAAGCAGCTTAAGGGCACAAGAGACCCAGTACTTC.

The chain joins TRBV7-2 to TRBJ2-1, with D hard to call. Germline V gives CDR1 SGHTA, CDR2 FQGNSA. Trimming pared 5 bases from V and 0 bases from J, leaving 11 bases between. The CDR3 loop spans 15 amino acids. Here the CDR3 reads CASSIDASSYNEQFF. For the CDR3, the DNA is TGTGCCAGCAGCATAGACGCGAGCTCCTACAATGAGCAGTTCTTC. Variable domain in full (rest from reference TRBV7-2 and TRBJ2-1): GAGVSQSPSNKVTEKGKDVELRCDPISGHTALYWYRQSLGQGLEFLIYFQGNSAPDKSGLPSDRFSAERTGGSVSTLTIQRTQQEDSAVYLCASSIDASSYNEQFFGPGTRLTVL.

The V and J genes are TRBV5-4 and TRBJ2-3; D might be TRBD2 (5 bases). The CDR3 has 13 residues. Deletions cut 4 bases from V and 4 bases from J, with 10 bases between. Germline CDR1 reads SGHNT; CDR2 reads YYREEE (reference sequence). The CDR3 protein is CASSPRGPDTQYF. In nucleotides, the CDR3 is TGTGCCAGCAGCCCAAGAGGGCCAGATACGCAGTATTTT.

The rearrangement uses TRBV5-1 and TRBJ1-3, with D hard to call. The germline V gene encodes CDR1 SGHRS and CDR2 YFSETQ. This CDR3 comprises 13 residues. Trimming took off 4 bases at V and 1 base at J, with 6 bases between the two ends. CDR3 nucleotide sequence: TGCGCCAGCAGCGAGGAATCTGGAAACACCATATATTTT. Translated: CASSEESGNTIYF.

This clone was counted only a few times. This sequence joins TRBV7-8 and TRBJ2-1; D is perhaps TRBD2 (6 bases). The germline V gene has CDR1 SGHVS and CDR2 FQNEAQ. V was clipped by 5 bases and J by 10 bases, with 12 bases between them. This CDR3 comprises 12 residues. The CDR3 DNA follows: TGTGCCAGCAGCCCACTTGGGGGGGAGCAGTTCTTC. This gives the protein CASSPLGGEQFF.